Each of the 20 T cell receptor beta chains below was sequenced from the same sample in a study of neurological immune-mediated disorders. TCRdb itself ran the 5' RACE reads through MiXCR, one entry per CDR3 protein. The sample has roughly 100,000 distinct CDR3 sequences; roughly a tenth are singletons. Regarding time point: longitudinal time-point 3. Sequencing used PBMCs. Source of these receptors: a female donor with HTLV-1-associated myelopathy (HAM/TSP).

The CDR3 reads CASSNGQQETQYF. In nucleotides, the CDR3 is TGTGCCAGCAGTAACGGACAGCAAGAGACCCAGTACTTC. The genes are TRBV6-5 and TRBJ2-5; D may be TRBD1 (6 bases). The germline V gene has CDR1 MNHEY and CDR2 SVGAGI. This CDR3 comprises 13 residues. V lost 5 bases to trimming and J lost 2 bases, with 9 bases between them.

In the case of this clonotype: A much larger clone differs from this one at a single base, so this may be a read error. The rearrangement links TRBV7-9 to TRBJ2-2; D might be TRBD1 (6 bases). Looked up from germline, CDR1 is SEHNR and CDR2 is FQNEAQ (reference sequence). The CDR3 covers 12 residues. V was pared by 4 bases and J by 6 bases, with 6 bases between. The CDR3 protein is CASSSGAGELFF. CDR3 bases: TGTGCCAGCAGCTCAGGGGCCGGGGAGCTGTTTTTT.

Remarks on this clonotype: This may come from a read error, since a much larger clone is one base off. The chain carries TRBV5-1 and TRBJ2-7, with 10 bases that match TRBD1. The CDR3 has 16 amino acids. The germline CDR1 and CDR2 sequences are SGHRS and YFSETQ. CDR3 residues: CTSSPLDRGIPYEQYF. CDR3 bases: TGCACCAGCAGCCCCCTGGACAGGGGGATCCCCTACGAGCAGTACTTC.

This clonotype was detected ten times or more. The chain's CDR3 is CASSLEGIHNSPLHF. Here the CDR3 DNA reads TGTGCCAGCAGTTTGGAGGGGATCCATAATTCACCCCTCCACTTT. The V call is TRBV6-6, the J call TRBJ1-6, with D maybe TRBD1 (5 bases). Germline V gene sequence: CDR1 MNHNY, CDR2 SVGAGI (reference sequence). CDR3 length equals 15 residues. Deletions cut 4 bases from V and 5 bases from J, with 12 bases between.

This clonotype showed up many times. This CDR3 is CSVANRYQETQYF. CDR3 coding DNA: TGCAGCGTTGCCAACAGATACCAAGAGACCCAGTACTTC. The chain links TRBV29-1 to TRBJ2-5; no clear D gene. CDR3 length equals 13 residues. Per the germline V gene, CDR1 is SQVTM and CDR2 is ANQGSEA. Trimming removed 4 bases from V and 0 bases from J, with 9 bases in between.

This clonotype was counted at least ten times. The rearrangement joins TRBV5-8 to TRBJ2-3, with D maybe TRBD2 (7 bases). The CDR3 consists of 15 residues. CDR1 is SGHTS and CDR2 is YDEGEE in the germline V gene. The ends were cut back, 4 bases at V and 1 base at J, with 13 bases in the middle. CDR3 DNA: TGTGCCAGCAGCGGAGGGGGGGGCGGCACAGATACGCAGTATTTT. Its protein product is CASSGGGGGTDTQYF.

This clonotype was seen at least ten times. The CDR3 DNA is TGCGCCAGCAGCTTATTTGACTACCTCCGCACCGGGGAGCTGTTTTTT. Encoded protein: CASSLFDYLRTGELFF. The genes are TRBV5-1 and TRBJ2-2, with D perhaps TRBD2 (5 bases). This CDR3 has 16 residues. The germline V gene has CDR1 SGHRS and CDR2 YFSETQ. V lost 2 bases and J lost 4, with 15 bases in between.

Regarding this clonotype: The junction differs from germline at one of its ends, possibly a read error. The genes are TRBV28 and TRBJ2-7, with TRBD2 matching over 8 bases. The CDR3 is made up of 15 amino acids. The germline V gene has CDR1 MDHEN and CDR2 SYDVKM. CDR3 DNA sequence: TGTGCCAGCAGTATTACTAGCGGCCTTAGCTACAAGCAGTACTTC. Amino acid sequence: CASSITSGLSYKQYF. Together with reference TRBV28 and TRBJ2-7, the CDR3 gives the full variable domain: DVKVTQSSRYLVKRTGEKVFLECVQDMDHENMFWYRQDPGLGLRLIYFSYDVKMKEKGDIPEGYSVSREKKERFSLILESASTNQTSMYLCASSITSGLSYKQYFGPGTRLTVT.

The gene calls are TRBV18 and TRBJ2-7; no firm D call. The germline V and J ends were trimmed by 3 bases and 7 bases, with 13 bases remaining between them. The CDR3 length is 13 residues. The germline CDR1 and CDR2 sequences are KGHSH and LQKENI. CDR3 region: CASSPLTLEEQYF. CDR3 DNA sequence: TGTGCCAGCTCACCCTTGACCCTCGAGGAGCAGTACTTC.

This clonotype was seen many times. This chain connects TRBV9 to TRBJ2-7; a weak D match, TRBD2 (5 bases). V was trimmed by 3 bases and J by 7 bases, leaving 17 bases between them. Germline CDR1 is SGDLS and CDR2 is YYNGEE. The CDR3 is 14 residues long. The DNA for the CDR3 is TGTGCCAGCAGCGAAGGGCCTCCGACGGGGGAGCAGTACTTC. Translation gives CASSEGPPTGEQYF.

This clonotype has a handful of counts. A much bigger clone sits one base away, suggesting this may be a read error. The chain is built from TRBV12-3 or TRBV12-4 and TRBJ2-2; unclear D gene. The CDR3 is 13 amino acids. The CDR3 DNA reads as TGTGCCAGCAGTTTAACTAACACCTGGGAGCTGTTTTTT. It specifies CASSLTNTWELFF.

The CDR3 sequence: CAAGSGDQITQYF. The CDR3 coding sequence is TGTGCCGCGGGCAGCGGGGACCAGATTACGCAGTATTTT. J is TRBJ2-3 and V is TRBV30; TRBD2 matches 7 bases. CDR1 is GTSNPN, CDR2 SVGIG, per germline (reference sequence). V gave up 8 bases and J gave up 8 bases; unmatched junction bases: 13. This CDR3 has 13 amino acids.

Many counts were recorded for this clonotype. The genes are TRBV18 and TRBJ2-1; TRBD1 is a possible D gene (6 bases). Trimming removed 6 bases from V and 9 bases from J, with 15 bases in between. This CDR3 comprises 13 residues. Germline loops: CDR1 KGHSH, CDR2 LQKENI. The CDR3 bases are TGTGCCAGCTCCCGGACAGCTGGTTTTGAGCAGTTCTTC. Protein product: CASSRTAGFEQFF.

This clonotype was seen only a few times. The chain joins TRBV20-1 to TRBJ2-4; 7 positions match TRBD1. V lost 5 bases, J lost 4 bases, and 14 bases stayed unmatched. Germline-derived CDR1 and CDR2 are DFQATT and SNEGSKA (reference sequence). CDR3 length equals 16 residues. The CDR3 nucleotides are TGCAGTGCTCCGAAAGGGACAGACAGAACTAAAAACATTCAGTACTTC. This encodes CSAPKGTDRTKNIQYF.

This clonotype has ten or more counts. The V gene is TRBV15, the J gene TRBJ1-1; no reliable D call. Germline assignment: CDR1 LNHNV and CDR2 YYDKDF (reference sequence). The CDR3 consists of 13 residues. Trimming removed 7 bases from V and 1 base from J, with 10 bases in between. CDR3 in DNA: TGTGCCACCAAAAGACAAACGAACACTGAAGCTTTCTTT. Translated, it gives CATKRQTNTEAFF.

Many counts were recorded for this clonotype. The chain recombines TRBV2 with TRBJ2-1; 11 nucleotides align to TRBD2. Germline V gene sequence: CDR1 SNHLY, CDR2 FYNNEI. V gave up 9 bases and J gave up 2 bases; unmatched junction bases: 6. This CDR3 region has 15 residues. The CDR3 DNA reads TGTGCCAGTCCACTAGCGGGGGACCCCTACAATGAGCAGTTCTTC. It specifies CASPLAGDPYNEQFF.

This clonotype showed up many times. This rearrangement joins TRBV5-1 to TRBJ2-3; the match to TRBD2 covers 7 bases. With V trimmed by 3 bases and J by 0 bases, 7 bases remained unmatched. CDR1 and CDR2 (germline): SGHRS, YFSETQ. This CDR3 comprises 16 residues. The CDR3 spells CASSWIAGLSTDTQYF. CDR3 coding DNA: TGCGCCAGCAGCTGGATAGCGGGCCTGAGCACAGATACGCAGTATTTT.

This clonotype was counted at least ten times. This chain uses TRBV28 with TRBJ2-3, with 10 bases lining up with TRBD2. CDR3 length equals 19 residues. CDR1 and CDR2 from the germline V gene are MDHEN and SYDVKM. V shed 8 bases and J 1 base; nucleotides not matched to a gene: 18. This CDR3 reads CASPPWSGGARRGTDTQYF. The CDR3 DNA follows: TGTGCCAGCCCCCCGTGGAGCGGGGGGGCAAGGCGTGGCACAGATACGCAGTATTTT.

This clonotype was observed many times. The chain couples TRBV20-1 to TRBJ2-7, with D perhaps TRBD1 (5 bases). Germline CDR1 is DFQATT and CDR2 is SNEGSKA (reference sequence). V was trimmed by 6 bases and J by 0 bases, leaving 12 bases between them. This CDR3 contains 13 residues. CDR3 loop: CSATEGLSYEQYF. CDR3 bases: TGCAGTGCGACAGAAGGTCTCTCCTACGAGCAGTACTTC.

The sample holds many counts of this clonotype. This chain connects TRBV13 to TRBJ2-7; D is perhaps TRBD1 (6 bases). Germline-derived CDR1 and CDR2 are PRHDT and FYEKMQ (reference sequence). V shed 5 bases and J shed 3 bases, with 11 bases lying between them. The CDR3 is 13 amino acids. Here the CDR3 reads CASSITGSYEQYF. CDR3 DNA sequence: TGTGCCAGCAGCATTACAGGGAGCTACGAGCAGTACTTC.